This T cell receptor (beta chain) was identified in a study of PD-1 blockade in classical Hodgkin lymphoma. The germline V gene encodes CDR1 MGHRA and CDR2 YSYEKL. Between the trimmed V and J ends, which lost 5 bases and 2 bases, there was a span of 13 bases. The CDR3 contains 15 residues. TCRdb's table, derived via immunoSEQ multiplex PCR, lists solely in-frame clones and lacks some. Of some 21,000 clones listed, about 94% are singletons. Documented time point: newly diagnosed, previously untreated cHL patient sample. The sequence was obtained from a human donor with classical Hodgkin lymphoma. Sequencing was carried out using peripheral blood mononuclear cells (PBMCs). The rearrangement uses TRBV4-1 and TRBJ1-5; TRBD1 is a possible D gene (6 bases). This chain's CDR3 is CASSGTPGGNQPQHF. The CDR3 DNA sequence: TGCGCCAGCAGCGGGACACCGGGGGGCAATCAGCCCCAGCATTTT.